Below are 21 T cell receptor beta chains sequenced from a single sample in a study of read filtering for tumor transcriptome and immune sequencing (dated by TCRdb to about 2020). The reads were generated on an Illumina HiSeq 4000. TCR libraries were built from roughly 400 ng RNA with the Immunoverse kit, using molecular barcoded adaptors covering alpha/delta and beta/gamma chains. Starting from the raw public reads, TCRdb applied fastp trimming at Q25, assembled clones with MiXCR and retained in-frame beta chains. Rows are unified per CDR3 protein, each entry keeping the most common DNA and genes. For this sample the table gives 100,000 to 150,000 distinct CDR3 sequences, of which under 15% were detected only once. About 10% of the sample belongs to the ten largest clones. The sequenced sample consisted of a population of CD138-negative cells sorted from bone marrow. What the cell subset or site label conveys for this sample: bone marrow mononuclear cells depleted of CD138+ plasma/myeloma cells by negative magnetic selection. All receptors derive from a donor aged 40 or over with multiple myeloma.

This clonotype has a count of ten or more. The rearrangement joins TRBV3-1 to TRBJ2-4; D is possibly TRBD1 (5 bases). Trimming removed 2 bases from V and 1 base from J, with 6 bases in between. Per the germline V gene, CDR1 is LGHDT and CDR2 is YNNKEL (reference sequence). The CDR3 contains 14 residues. CDR3 bases: TGTGCCAGCAGCCAAAAGGGGGCCAAAAACATTCAGTACTTC. It codes for CASSQKGAKNIQYF.

This clonotype occurred many times. The J gene is TRBJ2-7, the V gene TRBV20-1, with TRBD1 matching over 10 bases. Looked up from germline, CDR1 is DFQATT and CDR2 is SNEGSKA (reference sequence). This CDR3 is built from 14 residues. V lost 0 bases to trimming and J lost 5 bases; unmatched junction nucleotides: 4. DNA for the CDR3: TGCAGTGCTAGAGAAGGGACAGGGGCAGACGAGCAGTACTTC. This sequence encodes CSAREGTGADEQYF.

Points on this clonotype: This clone may be a read error of a much larger clone one base away. The chain has TRBV3-1 and TRBJ1-2, with D uncertain. CDR1 is LGHDT, CDR2 YNNKEL, per germline (reference sequence). The CDR3 extends over 13 amino acids. V dropped 0 bases and J dropped 3 bases, with 5 bases sitting between them. The CDR3 DNA reads as TGTGCCAGCAGCCAAGATTCGGACTATGGCTACACCTTC. Encoded protein: CASSQDSDYGYTF.

This clonotype was found many times. This chain links TRBV6-5 with TRBJ2-3, with 7 bases identical to TRBD2. Trimming cost V 3 bases and J 3 bases; bases outside gene matches: 3. The CDR3 is 14 amino acids. Germline CDR1 and CDR2: MNHEY and SVGAGI. The CDR3 loop is CASSYAGETDTQYF. CDR3 nucleotides: TGTGCCAGCAGTTATGCGGGGGAGACAGATACGCAGTATTTT.

This clonotype was found a few times. The rearrangement links TRBV24-1 to TRBJ1-5; TRBD1 is a possible D gene (5 bases). The CDR3 loop spans 16 amino acids. Germline V CDR1 and CDR2: KGHDR, SFDVKD. V was cut by 2 bases and J by 2 bases, with 12 bases left in between. The CDR3 region has the DNA TGTGCCACCAGTGATTCCGGCAGGGCCGGCAATCAGCCCCAGCATTTT. It specifies CATSDSGRAGNQPQHF.

At least ten counts were recorded for this clonotype. The V gene is TRBV20-1, the J gene TRBJ2-1, with 7 bases lining up with TRBD2. The ends lost 0 bases at V and 0 bases at J; junction bases unmatched: 11. The CDR3 totals 18 residues. Per the germline V gene, CDR1 is DFQATT and CDR2 is SNEGSKA (reference sequence). CDR3 sequence: CSARDPQAGSSSYNEQFF. Written as DNA, the CDR3 is TGCAGTGCTAGAGATCCCCAAGCGGGATCTAGCTCCTACAATGAGCAGTTCTTC.

The table lists this clonotype with many counts. The chain recombines TRBV7-2 with TRBJ2-1; D unresolved. Germline assignment: CDR1 SGHTA and CDR2 FQGNSA. The CDR3 is made up of 14 amino acids. Trimming took off 1 base at V and 8 bases at J, with 12 bases between the two ends. The CDR3 here is CASSLVKGPDEQFF. The CDR3 DNA is TGTGCCAGCAGCTTAGTCAAGGGTCCGGATGAGCAGTTCTTC.

The count of this clonotype is one. A much larger clone lies a single base off, so this may be a read error. The CDR3 carries no conserved terminal phenylalanine or tryptophan, so it likely arises from a read error. The V call is TRBV7-2, the J call TRBJ1-6, with 7 bases aligning to TRBD1. The CDR3 loop spans 15 amino acids. Germline V CDR1 and CDR2: SGHTA, FQGNSA. The J segment lost 12 bases and the V segment lost 2 bases, leaving 10 bases of the junction unmatched. CDR3 nucleotide sequence: TGTGCCAGCAGCTTACAAGGACAGGAACATTTACCCCTCCACGTT. The encoded protein is CASSLQGQEHLPLHV.

The table lists this clonotype with a few counts. This sequence may be a read error, since a much larger clone differs from it by one base. The chain links TRBV12-3 or TRBV12-4 to TRBJ1-1, with D maybe TRBD1 (5 bases). The CDR3 is 13 residues long. The V and J ends lost 2 bases and 4 bases respectively, with 8 bases between them. Written as DNA, the CDR3 is TGTGCCAGCAGTTTATCAGGGAGCACTGAAGCTTTCTTT. Translating gives CASSLSGSTEAFF.

This clonotype was observed many times. One junction end disagrees with the germline gene, perhaps due to a read error. This rearrangement joins TRBV7-7 to TRBJ2-1; TRBD2 agrees at 11 bases. The CDR3 has 17 residues. Germline V gene lookup returns CDR1 SSHAT and CDR2 FNYEAQ (reference sequence). The CDR3 is CASSLASGTSGYNEQFF. The DNA of the CDR3 is TGTGCTAGCAGCTTAGCCAGCGGGACTAGCGGATACAATGAGCAGTTCTTC.

This clonotype has a count of ten or more. The genes are TRBV7-2 and TRBJ2-3; 7 bases match TRBD2. The CDR3 runs 12 residues. V lost 7 bases, J lost 4 bases, and 2 bases stayed unmatched. The germline gives CDR1 SGHTA, CDR2 FQGNSA. The CDR3 sequence is CASTGGSDTQYF. DNA for the CDR3: TGTGCCAGCACCGGGGGGTCAGATACGCAGTATTTT.

This clonotype was seen many times. The chain is built from TRBV4-1 and TRBJ2-3; a possible D gene is TRBD1 (6 bases). Trimming cost V 1 base and J 0 bases, with 11 bases left between them. Per germline, CDR1 MGHRA and CDR2 YSYEKL. The CDR3 spans 16 residues. The CDR3 DNA sequence: TGCGCCAGCAGCCAAGCCCCGAGGGGGAGCACAGATACGCAGTATTTT. Translation: CASSQAPRGSTDTQYF.

This clonotype has a handful of counts. At one end the junction does not follow the germline gene, possibly because of a read error. The chain has TRBV11-2 and TRBJ2-7, with 7 bases aligning to TRBD2. The CDR3 covers 17 residues. The germline V gene encodes CDR1 SGHAT and CDR2 FQNNGV. The CDR3 protein is CVSSLLREASGDYEQYF. The CDR3, as DNA: TGTGTCAGCAGCTTACTCCGGGAGGCTAGCGGAGACTACGAGCAGTACTTC.

This clonotype has ten or more counts. This chain connects TRBV20-1 to TRBJ2-1; perhaps TRBD1 as D (6 bases). The CDR3 extends over 16 amino acids. The germline gives CDR1 DFQATT, CDR2 SNEGSKA (reference sequence). V shed 1 base and J shed 2 bases, with 15 bases lying between them. CDR3 coding DNA: TGCAGTGCTAGAGCCCGAGGGGGACAAGCCTACAATGAGCAGTTCTTC. Translating gives CSARARGGQAYNEQFF.

Only one count was recorded for this clonotype. The chain links TRBV29-1 to TRBJ2-5; a weak D match, TRBD1 (5 bases). Germline lookup yields CDR1 SQVTM and CDR2 ANQGSEA. The CDR3 totals 15 residues. Trimming took off 1 base at V and 5 bases at J, with 17 bases between the two ends. In nucleotides, the CDR3 is TGCAGCGTTGAAGGTGGGGCGAGGTCTGCCGAGACCCAGTACTTC. Translated: CSVEGGARSAETQYF.

Many counts were recorded for this clonotype. The chain carries TRBV25-1 and TRBJ1-1; no clear D gene. The germline V gene encodes CDR1 MGHDK and CDR2 SYGVNS. The CDR3 runs 15 residues. The V and J ends lost 8 bases and 3 bases respectively, with 19 bases between them. CDR3 loop: CASGPLARLYTEAFF. DNA for the CDR3: TGTGCCAGCGGACCTCTTGCAAGACTGTACACTGAAGCTTTCTTT. Combining the CDR3 with reference TRBV25-1 and TRBJ1-1 gives the whole variable domain EADIYQTPRYLVIGTGKKITLECSQTMGHDKMYWYQQDPGMELHLIHYSYGVNSTEKGDLSSESTVSRIRTEHFPLTLESARPSHTSQYLCASGPLARLYTEAFFGQGTRLTVV.

This clonotype showed up many times. V gene TRBV9 combines with J gene TRBJ2-3; 10 nucleotides match TRBD2. This CDR3 spans 16 amino acids. Trimming at V came to 0 bases and at J to 1 base, leaving 2 bases not matched to a gene. Germline V gene lookup returns CDR1 SGDLS and CDR2 YYNGEE. In nucleotides, the CDR3 is TGTGCCAGCAGCGTAGCCCTAGCGGGGGGCACAGATACGCAGTATTTT. Translated, it gives CASSVALAGGTDTQYF.

Ten or more counts support this clonotype. The chain recombines TRBV7-9 with TRBJ2-7, with D perhaps TRBD1 (5 bases). The V gene lost 5 bases and the J gene lost 3 bases, with 11 bases spanning the gap. Germline lookup yields CDR1 SEHNR and CDR2 FQNEAQ (reference sequence). The length of the CDR3 is 13 residues. This CDR3 reads CASSPSGIYEQYF. The DNA of the CDR3 is TGTGCCAGCAGCCCTTCAGGGATCTACGAGCAGTACTTC.

This clonotype was counted ten times or more. An end of the junction differs from the germline gene, which may be a read error. The V call is TRBV4-2, the J call TRBJ2-1; D is undetermined. The CDR3 spans 12 residues. The germline gives CDR1 LGHNA, CDR2 YNFKEQ. The CDR3 sequence is CASSRPYGEQFF. The CDR3 bases are TGCGCCAGCAGCCGCCCTTACGGTGAGCAGTTCTTC.

The table lists this clonotype with many counts. The CDR3 is CASSFDTYQPQHF. CDR3 DNA sequence: TGTGCCAGCAGTTTCGACACCTATCAGCCCCAGCATTTT. J is TRBJ1-5 and V is TRBV6-5; D unclear. The CDR3 contains 13 residues. CDR1 is MNHEY and CDR2 is SVGAGI in the germline V gene. Trimming stripped 4 bases from V and 5 bases from J, with 9 bases between.

This clonotype was recorded many times. The chain couples TRBV19 to TRBJ2-1; 12 nucleotides agree with TRBD2. Trimming at V came to 7 bases and at J to 6 bases, leaving 7 bases not matched to a gene. The length of the CDR3 is 15 residues. The germline V gene has CDR1 LNHDA and CDR2 SQIVND (reference sequence). CDR3 DNA: TGTGCCAGTACTCCCCGACTAGCGGGAGTCAATGAGCAGTTCTTC. It specifies CASTPRLAGVNEQFF. Full variable domain (remainder filled in from reference TRBV19 and TRBJ2-1): DGGITQSPKYLFRKEGQNVTLSCEQNLNHDAMYWYRQDPGQGLRLIYYSQIVNDFQKGDIAEGYSVSREKKESFPLTVTSAQKNPTAFYLCASTPRLAGVNEQFFGPGTRLTVL.